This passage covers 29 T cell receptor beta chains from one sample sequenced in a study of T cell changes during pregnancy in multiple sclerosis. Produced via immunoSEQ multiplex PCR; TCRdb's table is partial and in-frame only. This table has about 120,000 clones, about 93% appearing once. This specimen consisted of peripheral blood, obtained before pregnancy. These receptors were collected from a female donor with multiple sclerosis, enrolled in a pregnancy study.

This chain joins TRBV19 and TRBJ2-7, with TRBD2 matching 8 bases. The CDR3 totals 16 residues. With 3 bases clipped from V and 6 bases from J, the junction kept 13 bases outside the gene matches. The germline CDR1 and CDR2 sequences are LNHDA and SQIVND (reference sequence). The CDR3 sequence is CASSMRSGSNGVEQYF. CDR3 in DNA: TGTGCCAGTAGTATGAGGAGCGGGAGTAATGGAGTCGAGCAGTACTTC.

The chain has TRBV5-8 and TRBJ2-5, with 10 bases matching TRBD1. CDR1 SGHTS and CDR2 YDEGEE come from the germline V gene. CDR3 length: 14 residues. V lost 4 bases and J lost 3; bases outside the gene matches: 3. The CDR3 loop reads CASSRTGGKETQYF. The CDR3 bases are TGTGCCAGCAGCAGGACAGGGGGGAAAGAGACCCAGTACTTC.

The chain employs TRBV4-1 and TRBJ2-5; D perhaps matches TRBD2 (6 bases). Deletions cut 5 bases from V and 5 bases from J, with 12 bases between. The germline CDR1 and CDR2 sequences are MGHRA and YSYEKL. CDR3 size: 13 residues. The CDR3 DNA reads TGCGCCAGCAGCTCGGGGGTTCTGGAGACCCAGTACTTC. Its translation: CASSSGVLETQYF.

The CDR3 DNA reads as TGTGCCAGCAGTTTGGGACAGGCCAATCAGCCCCAGCATTTT. This translates into CASSLGQANQPQHF. The genes are TRBV27 and TRBJ1-5, with 8 bases matching TRBD1. Germline V CDR1 and CDR2: MNHEY, SMNVEV (reference sequence). Trimming took 3 bases from V and 3 from J; bases not matched to a gene: 1. The CDR3 loop spans 14 amino acids.

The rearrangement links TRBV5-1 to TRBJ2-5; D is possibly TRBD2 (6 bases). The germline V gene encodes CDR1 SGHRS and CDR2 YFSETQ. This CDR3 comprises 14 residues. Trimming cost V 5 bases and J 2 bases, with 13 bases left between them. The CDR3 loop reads CASSPDGGQETQYF. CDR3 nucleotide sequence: TGCGCCAGCAGTCCTGATGGAGGGCAAGAGACCCAGTACTTC. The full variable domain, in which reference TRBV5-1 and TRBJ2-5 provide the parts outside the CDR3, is KAGVTQTPRYLIKTRGQQVTLSCSPISGHRSVSWYQQTPGQGLQFLFEYFSETQRNKGNFPGRFSGRQFSNSRSEMNVSTLELGDSALYLCASSPDGGQETQYFGPGTRLLVL.

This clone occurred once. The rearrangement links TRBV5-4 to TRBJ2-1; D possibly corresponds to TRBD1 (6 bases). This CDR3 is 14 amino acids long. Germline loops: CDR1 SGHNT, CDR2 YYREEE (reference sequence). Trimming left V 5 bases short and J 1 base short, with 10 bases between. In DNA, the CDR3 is TGTGCCAGCAGGCAGGGGTATTCCTACAATGAGCAGTTCTTC. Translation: CASRQGYSYNEQFF.

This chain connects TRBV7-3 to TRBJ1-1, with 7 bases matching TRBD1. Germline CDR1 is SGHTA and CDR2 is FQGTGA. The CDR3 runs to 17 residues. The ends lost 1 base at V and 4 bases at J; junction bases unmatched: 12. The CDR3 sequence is CASSLRGAGGKVTEAFF. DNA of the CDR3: TGTGCCAGCAGCTTAAGGGGGGCAGGGGGTAAAGTCACTGAAGCTTTCTTT. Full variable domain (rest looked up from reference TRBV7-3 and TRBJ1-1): GAGVSQTPSNKVTEKGKYVELRCDPISGHTALYWYRQSLGQGPEFLIYFQGTGAADDSGLPNDRFFAVRPEGSVSTLKIQRTERGDSAVYLCASSLRGAGGKVTEAFFGQGTRLTVV.

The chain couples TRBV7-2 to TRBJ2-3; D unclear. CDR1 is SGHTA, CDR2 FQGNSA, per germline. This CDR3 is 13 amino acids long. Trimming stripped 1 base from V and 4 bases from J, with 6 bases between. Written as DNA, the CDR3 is TGTGCCAGCAGCTTAGGAGGCCCAGATACGCAGTATTTT. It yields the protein CASSLGGPDTQYF.

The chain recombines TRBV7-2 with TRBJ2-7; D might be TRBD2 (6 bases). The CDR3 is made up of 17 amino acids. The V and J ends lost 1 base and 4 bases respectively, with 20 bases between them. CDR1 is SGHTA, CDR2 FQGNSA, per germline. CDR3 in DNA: TGTGCCAGCAGCTTAGTGGGGGACTCTGGCTTTTGGTACGAGCAGTACTTC. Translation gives CASSLVGDSGFWYEQYF.

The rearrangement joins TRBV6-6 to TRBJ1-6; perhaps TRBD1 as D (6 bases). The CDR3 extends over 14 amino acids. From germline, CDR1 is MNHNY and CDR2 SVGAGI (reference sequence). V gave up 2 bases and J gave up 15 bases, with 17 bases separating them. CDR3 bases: TGTGCCAGCAGTTACCTGCCAACAGGGACCGTCCTCCACTTT. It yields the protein CASSYLPTGTVLHF.

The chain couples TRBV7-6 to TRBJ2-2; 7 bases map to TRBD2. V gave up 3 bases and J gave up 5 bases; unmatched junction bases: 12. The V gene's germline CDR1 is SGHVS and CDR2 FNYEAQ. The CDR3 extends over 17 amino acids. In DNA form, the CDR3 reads TGTGCCAGCAGCTTGGGCAGTGCGGGAGTAAGGACCGGGGAGCTGTTTTTT. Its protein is CASSLGSAGVRTGELFF.

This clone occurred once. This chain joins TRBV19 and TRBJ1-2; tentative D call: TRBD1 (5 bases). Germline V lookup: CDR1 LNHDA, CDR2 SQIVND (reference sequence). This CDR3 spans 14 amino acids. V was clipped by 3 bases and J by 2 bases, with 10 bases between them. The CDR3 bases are TGTGCCAGTAGTATCGCAGGGTGGAACTATGGCTACACCTTC. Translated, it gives CASSIAGWNYGYTF.

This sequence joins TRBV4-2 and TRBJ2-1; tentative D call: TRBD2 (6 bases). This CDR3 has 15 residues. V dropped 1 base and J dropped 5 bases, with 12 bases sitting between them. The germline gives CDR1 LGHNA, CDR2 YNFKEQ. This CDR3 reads CASSQGNSGHNEQFF. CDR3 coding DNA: TGTGCCAGCAGCCAAGGGAATAGCGGACACAATGAGCAGTTCTTC.

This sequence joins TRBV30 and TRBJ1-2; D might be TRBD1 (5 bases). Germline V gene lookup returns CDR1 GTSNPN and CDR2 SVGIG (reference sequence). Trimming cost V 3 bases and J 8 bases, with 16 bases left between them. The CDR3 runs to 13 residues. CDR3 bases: TGTGCCTGGAGGGGGGGGATTAAAATGGGCTACACCTTC. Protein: CAWRGGIKMGYTF.

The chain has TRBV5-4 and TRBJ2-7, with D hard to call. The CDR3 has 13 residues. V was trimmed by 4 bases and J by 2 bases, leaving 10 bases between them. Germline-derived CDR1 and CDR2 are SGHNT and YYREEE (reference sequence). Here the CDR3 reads CASSLDPAYEQYF. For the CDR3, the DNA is TGTGCCAGCAGCCTGGATCCAGCCTACGAGCAGTACTTC.

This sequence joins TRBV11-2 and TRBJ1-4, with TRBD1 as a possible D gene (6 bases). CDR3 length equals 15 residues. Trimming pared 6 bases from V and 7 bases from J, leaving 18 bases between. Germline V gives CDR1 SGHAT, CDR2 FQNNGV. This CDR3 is CASRPTTGWGEKLFF. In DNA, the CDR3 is TGTGCCAGCAGGCCAACCACAGGGTGGGGTGAAAAACTGTTTTTT.

The DNA for the CDR3 is TGTGCCAGCAGCTTGGAGAGCGACACTGAAGCTTTCTTT. This encodes CASSLESDTEAFF. This rearrangement joins TRBV11-3 to TRBJ1-1; no clear D. Per the germline V gene, CDR1 is SGHNT and CDR2 is YENEEA. Trimming took off 3 bases at V and 3 bases at J, with 8 bases between the two ends. This CDR3 has 13 amino acids.

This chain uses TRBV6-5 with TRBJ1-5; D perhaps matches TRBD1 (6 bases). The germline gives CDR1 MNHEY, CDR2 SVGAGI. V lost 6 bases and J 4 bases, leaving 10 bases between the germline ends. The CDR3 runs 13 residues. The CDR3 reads CASRGRGNQPQHF. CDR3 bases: TGTGCCAGCAGGGGGAGGGGGAATCAGCCCCAGCATTTT.

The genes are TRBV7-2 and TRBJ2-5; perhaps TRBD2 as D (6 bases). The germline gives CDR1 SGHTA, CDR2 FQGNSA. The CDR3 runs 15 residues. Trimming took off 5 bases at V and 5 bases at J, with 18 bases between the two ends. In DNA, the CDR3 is TGTGCCAGCAGCACTAGGCGGGGAGGTTGGGAGACCCAGTACTTC. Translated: CASSTRRGGWETQYF.

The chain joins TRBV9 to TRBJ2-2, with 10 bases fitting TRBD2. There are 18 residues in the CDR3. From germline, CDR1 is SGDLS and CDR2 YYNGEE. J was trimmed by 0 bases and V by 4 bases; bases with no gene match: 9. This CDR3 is CASSYRAGGTTNTGELFF. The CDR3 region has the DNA TGTGCCAGCAGCTACCGAGCGGGGGGGACGACGAACACCGGGGAGCTGTTTTTT. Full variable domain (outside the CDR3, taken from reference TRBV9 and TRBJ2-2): DSGVTQTPKHLITATGQRVTLRCSPRSGDLSVYWYQQSLDQGLQFLIQYYNGEERAKGNILERFSAQQFPDLHSELNLSSLELGDSALYFCASSYRAGGTTNTGELFFGEGSRLTVL.

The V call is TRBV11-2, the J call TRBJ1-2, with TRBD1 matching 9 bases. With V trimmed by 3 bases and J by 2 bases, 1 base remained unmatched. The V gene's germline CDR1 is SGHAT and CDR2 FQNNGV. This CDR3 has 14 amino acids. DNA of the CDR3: TGTGCCAGCAGCTTCGGGACAGGGAACTATGGCTACACCTTC. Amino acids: CASSFGTGNYGYTF.

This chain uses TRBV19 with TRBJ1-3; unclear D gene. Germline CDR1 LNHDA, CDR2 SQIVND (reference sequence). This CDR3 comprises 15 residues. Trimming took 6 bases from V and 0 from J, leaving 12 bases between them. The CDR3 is CASSRYRNSGNTIYF. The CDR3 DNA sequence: TGTGCCAGTAGCCGATACAGAAACTCTGGAAACACCATATATTTT.

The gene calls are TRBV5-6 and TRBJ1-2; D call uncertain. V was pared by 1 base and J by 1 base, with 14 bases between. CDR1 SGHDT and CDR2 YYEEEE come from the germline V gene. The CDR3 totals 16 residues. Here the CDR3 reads CASSLRGPPLNYGYTF. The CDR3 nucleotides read TGTGCCAGCAGCTTGCGGGGTCCCCCTCTTAACTATGGCTACACCTTC.

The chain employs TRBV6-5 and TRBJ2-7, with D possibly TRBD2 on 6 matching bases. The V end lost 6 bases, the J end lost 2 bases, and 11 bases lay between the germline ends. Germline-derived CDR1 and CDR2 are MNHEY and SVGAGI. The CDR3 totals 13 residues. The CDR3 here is CASSPGTAYEQYF. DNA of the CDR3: TGTGCCAGCAGCCCCGGGACTGCCTACGAGCAGTACTTC.

The CDR3 region has the DNA TGTGCCAGCAGTGTTAAGACAGTCAATTCACCCCTCCACTTT. Translation: CASSVKTVNSPLHF. V gene TRBV6-1 combines with J gene TRBJ1-6; D might be TRBD1 (5 bases). This CDR3 spans 14 amino acids. Between the trimmed V and J ends, which lost 4 bases and 7 bases, there was a span of 11 bases. Germline CDR1 MNHNS, CDR2 SASEGT.

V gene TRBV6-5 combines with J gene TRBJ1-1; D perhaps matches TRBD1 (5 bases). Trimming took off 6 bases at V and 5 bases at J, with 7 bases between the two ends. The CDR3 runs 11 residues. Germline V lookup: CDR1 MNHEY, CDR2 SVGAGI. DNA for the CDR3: TGTGCCAGCAGGGGGGGAACTGAAGCTTTCTTT. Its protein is CASRGGTEAFF.

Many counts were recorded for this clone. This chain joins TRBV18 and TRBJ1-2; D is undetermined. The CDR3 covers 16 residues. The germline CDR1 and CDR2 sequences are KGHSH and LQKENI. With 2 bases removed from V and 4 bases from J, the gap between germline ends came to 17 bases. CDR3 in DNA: TGTGCCAGCTCACCAGGAGGAGAGGGAGCCTTCTATGGCTACACCTTC. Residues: CASSPGGEGAFYGYTF.

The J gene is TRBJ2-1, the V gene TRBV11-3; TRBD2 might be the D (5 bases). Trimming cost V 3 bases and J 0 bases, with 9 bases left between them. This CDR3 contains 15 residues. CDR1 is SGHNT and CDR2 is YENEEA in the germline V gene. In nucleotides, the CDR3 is TGTGCCAGCAGCTTCAGCGGAAGCTCCTACAATGAGCAGTTCTTC. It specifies CASSFSGSSYNEQFF.

Written as DNA, the CDR3 is TGTGCCACCAGTGATGCGGGAGAGTGGGCTGATAGTATGTACGAGCAGTACTTC. Amino acids: CATSDAGEWADSMYEQYF. The chain couples TRBV15 to TRBJ2-7, with TRBD2 identical over 7 bases. Germline CDR1 LNHNV, CDR2 YYDKDF (reference sequence). V was clipped by 6 bases and J by 4 bases; unmatched bases: 21. This CDR3 is 18 amino acids long.